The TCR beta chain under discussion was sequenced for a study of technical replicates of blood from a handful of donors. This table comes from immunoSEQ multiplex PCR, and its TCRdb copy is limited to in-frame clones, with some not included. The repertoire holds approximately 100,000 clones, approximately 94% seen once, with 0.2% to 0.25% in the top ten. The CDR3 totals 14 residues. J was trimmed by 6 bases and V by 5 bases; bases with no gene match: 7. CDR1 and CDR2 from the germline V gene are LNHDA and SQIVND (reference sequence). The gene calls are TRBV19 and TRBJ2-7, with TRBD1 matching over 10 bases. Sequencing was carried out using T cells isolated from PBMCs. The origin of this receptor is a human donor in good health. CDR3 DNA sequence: TGTGCCAGTAGTGTGACAGGGGGCGAGGGCGAGCAGTACTTC. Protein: CASSVTGGEGEQYF. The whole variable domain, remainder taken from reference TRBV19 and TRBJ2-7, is DGGITQSPKYLFRKEGQNVTLSCEQNLNHDAMYWYRQDPGQGLRLIYYSQIVNDFQKGDIAEGYSVSREKKESFPLTVTSAQKNPTAFYLCASSVTGGEGEQYFGPGTRLTVT.